This T cell receptor (beta chain) emerged from a study of post-analysis software for immune sequencing data. Findings and limits, study-wide: Patients with multiple sclerosis recorded significantly lower normalized Chao1 diversity than controls, the study found. Controls showed lower frequencies than patients for several TRBV segments, and TRBV5-6, TRBV5-1 and TRBV20-1 were among these. Strong same-batch co-clustering of samples appeared with F measure clustering.

As to this clonotype: Its antigen is still unknown.

TCR beta cDNA libraries had unique molecular identifiers. The authors obtained approximately 540,000 cDNA molecules from approximately 0.95 to 9.8 million T cells. Via MiXCR, TCRdb re-called the PCR reads, giving one row per CDR3 protein. Here the sample spans about 560,000 distinct CDR3 sequences, roughly 45% being singletons. V gave up 4 bases and J gave up 2 bases, with 18 bases separating them. In germline, CDR1 is DFQATT, CDR2 SNEGSKA (reference sequence). This CDR3 region has 16 residues. This receptor was taken from a girl aged 5 to 17 with multiple sclerosis. J is TRBJ1-5 and V is TRBV20-1; TRBD1 is a possible D gene (6 bases). The sequencing sample was made of blood. The CDR3 sequence is CSATRLQGYGNQPQHF. The CDR3 region has the DNA TGCAGTGCTACCCGATTGCAGGGGTACGGCAATCAGCCCCAGCATTTT.